Below, 3 T cell receptor beta chains from the same sample are listed, as sequenced in a study of cytomegalovirus exposure and HLA in healthy donors. PCR primers comprised 60 Vbeta and 13 Jbeta primers. TCRdb's copy holds only in-frame clones and misses some; the assay was immunoSEQ multiplex PCR. This table holds 110,000 to 150,000 clones. The specimen sequenced was PBMCs. The receptors stem from a woman aged 18 to 35 in good health and CMV-seronegative.

The chain is built from TRBV7-5 and TRBJ2-7; the table's D gene call, TRBD2, was not cross checked with the DNA. TRBV7-5 is labeled a pseudogene. The CDR3 spans 16 residues. CDR3 sequence: CARSLEVREISYEQYV. CDR3 DNA: TGTGCCAGAAGCTTAGAGGTCCGGGAGATCTCCTACGAGCAGTACGTC.

This rearrangement joins TRBV5-1 to TRBJ2-5, with 7 bases aligning to TRBD2. CDR1 and CDR2 from the germline V gene are SGHRS and YFSETQ. J gave up 5 bases and V 2 bases, and 12 bases lay outside the gene matches. CDR3 size: 16 residues. The CDR3 reads CASSFSPTSPGETQYF. DNA of the CDR3: TGCGCCAGCAGCTTTTCGCCGACTAGCCCAGGGGAGACCCAGTACTTC.

The chain's CDR3 is CSAGGGGDETQYF. The CDR3 DNA is TGCAGCGCGGGGGGAGGGGGTGACGAGACCCAGTACTTC. The chain is built from TRBV29-1 and TRBJ2-5, with TRBD2 as a possible D gene (7 bases). Germline CDR1 and CDR2: SQVTM and ANQGSEA. The CDR3 loop spans 13 amino acids. V was shortened by 7 bases and J by 5 bases, with 17 bases between the two germline ends.